The clone carrying this TCR beta chain was counted a few times. Its cognate antigen is unknown. The data stem from a study of response to subunit inactivated influenza vaccine. Points from the study as a whole: Only a handful of new T cells, the authors suggested, are recruited with each seasonal influenza vaccination.

V lost 5 bases and J lost 2, with 9 bases in between. The CDR3 runs to 13 residues. TCRdb reprocessed the RT-PCR reads via MiXCR and lists one record per CDR3 protein. This sample has 300,000 to 350,000 distinct CDR3 sequences, with about a fifth found just once. The specimen comprised PBMCs from blood, sampled around 22 months after vaccination. This clonotype was obtained from a man aged 50 to 69 who received an inactivated influenza vaccine. This sequence joins TRBV12-3 or TRBV12-4 and TRBJ1-1; D is uncertain. The CDR3 loop reads CASSLLTNTEAFF. As DNA, the CDR3 is TGTGCCAGCAGTCTCCTCACCAACACTGAAGCTTTCTTT.